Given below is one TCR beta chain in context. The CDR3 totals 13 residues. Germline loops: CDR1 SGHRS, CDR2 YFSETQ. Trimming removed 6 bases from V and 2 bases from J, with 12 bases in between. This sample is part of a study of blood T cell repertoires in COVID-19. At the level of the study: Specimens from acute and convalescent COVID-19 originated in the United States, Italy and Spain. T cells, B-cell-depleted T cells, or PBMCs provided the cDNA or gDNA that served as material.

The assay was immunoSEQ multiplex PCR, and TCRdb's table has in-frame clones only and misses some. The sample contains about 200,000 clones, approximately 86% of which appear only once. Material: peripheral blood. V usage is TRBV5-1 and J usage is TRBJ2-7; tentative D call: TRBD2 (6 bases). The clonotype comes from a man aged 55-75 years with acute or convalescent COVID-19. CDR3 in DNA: TGCGCCAGCAACCCGGGAGTGGCCTACGAGCAGTACTTC. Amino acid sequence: CASNPGVAYEQYF.